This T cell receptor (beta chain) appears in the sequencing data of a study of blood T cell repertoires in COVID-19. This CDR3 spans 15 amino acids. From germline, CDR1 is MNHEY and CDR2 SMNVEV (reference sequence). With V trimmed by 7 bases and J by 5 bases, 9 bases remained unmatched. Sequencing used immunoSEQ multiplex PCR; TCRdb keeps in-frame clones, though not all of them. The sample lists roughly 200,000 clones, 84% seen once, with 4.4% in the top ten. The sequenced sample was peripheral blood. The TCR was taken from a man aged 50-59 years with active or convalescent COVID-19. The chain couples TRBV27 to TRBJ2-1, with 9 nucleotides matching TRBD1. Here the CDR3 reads CASKTGTGWNNEQFF. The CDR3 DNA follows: TGTGCCAGCAAGACCGGGACAGGGTGGAACAATGAGCAGTTCTTC.